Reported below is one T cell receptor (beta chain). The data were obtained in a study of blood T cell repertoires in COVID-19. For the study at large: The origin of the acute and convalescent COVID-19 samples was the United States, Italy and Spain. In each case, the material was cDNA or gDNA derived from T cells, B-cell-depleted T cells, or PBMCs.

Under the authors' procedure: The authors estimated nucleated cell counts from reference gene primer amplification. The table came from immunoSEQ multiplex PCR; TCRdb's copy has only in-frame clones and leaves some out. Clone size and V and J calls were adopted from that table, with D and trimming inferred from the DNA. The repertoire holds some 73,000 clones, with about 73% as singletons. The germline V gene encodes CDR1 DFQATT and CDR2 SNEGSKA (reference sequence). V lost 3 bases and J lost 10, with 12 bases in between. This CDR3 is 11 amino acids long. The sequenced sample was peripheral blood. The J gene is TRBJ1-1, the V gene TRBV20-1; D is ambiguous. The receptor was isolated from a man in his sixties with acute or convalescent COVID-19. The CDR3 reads CSASVLMAAFF. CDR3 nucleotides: TGCAGTGCTAGTGTCTTGATGGCAGCTTTCTTT.